The sequence of this T cell receptor (beta chain) was determined in a study of post-analysis software for immune sequencing data. Study at large: In terms of disease course, relapsing-remitting, secondary progressive and progressive-relapsing multiple sclerosis were included. Study-wide points: The five TRBV segments detected at higher frequency in patients than in controls included TRBV5-6, TRBV5-1 and TRBV20-1. Samples sharing a preparation batch grouped tightly together when assessed by F measure.

Trimming removed 4 bases from V and 2 bases from J; junction bases left unmatched: 13. Germline-derived CDR1 and CDR2 are MNHNS and SASEGT. This CDR3 region has 17 residues. This clonotype came up a few times. No antigen is known for it. Unique molecular identifiers were built into the TCR beta cDNA libraries. There were roughly 0.95 to 10 million T cells, and roughly 0.5 million cDNA molecules came from them. TCRdb analysed the PCR reads with MiXCR anew, one entry per CDR3 protein. The sample lists about 500,000 distinct CDR3 sequences, roughly 46% occurring once. Sequenced input: blood. This clonotype originated in a girl aged 10-17 years with multiple sclerosis. The rearrangement joins TRBV6-1 to TRBJ1-1; 7 nucleotides align to TRBD1. The CDR3 nucleotides read TGTGCCAGCAGTGCCCCGACAGGGTCCCACACAAACACTGAAGCTTTCTTT. Translating it yields CASSAPTGSHTNTEAFF.